The sequence of this TCR beta chain was determined in a study of immune heterogeneity within non-small cell lung tumors. Study in general: The tumor set comprised a few squamous cell carcinomas and around eleven non-squamous carcinomas (plus 1 not otherwise specified). Study observations and caveats: The study found identical dominant CDR3 beta clonotypes recurring across tumor sites within a patient, alongside site-unique high-frequency clones. The correlation between local T-cell clonality and local tumor mutational burden was positive, moderate in strength and statistically significant, with R 0.3 to 0.35.

Per sample, approximately 600 ng of bulk tumor genomic DNA was the template used. The authors collected several far-apart biopsies from each primary tumor during surgery. Each patient presented with untreated, newly diagnosed non-small cell lung cancer and received curative surgery. This CDR3 is built from 15 residues. CDR1 and CDR2 from the germline V gene are SNHLY and FYNNEI. Between the trimmed V and J ends, which lost 7 bases and 2 bases, there was a span of 12 bases. This clonotype was observed a few times. As yet, its antigen is unknown. Multiplex PCR relied on 32 V and 13 J primers to amplify TCR beta CDR3. From the multiplex PCR reads, TCRdb called clonotypes with MiXCR, one entry per CDR3 protein. The table has approximately 12,000 distinct CDR3 sequences, around a fifth seen once.

This TCR came from a man in his 60s with non-small cell lung cancer. The sequenced sample was lung tumor tissue. V is TRBV2 and J is TRBJ1-6, with unresolved D. The CDR3 DNA follows: TGTGCCAGCATGATGAGAGAGACCTATAATTCACCCCTCCACTTT. Amino acid sequence: CASMMRETYNSPLHF.